Listed below are T cell receptor beta chains from one sample, sequenced in a study of a mutant IDH1 vaccine in newly diagnosed glioma. The method was immunoSEQ multiplex PCR; TCRdb's version includes in-frame clones alone and lacks a portion of them. The sample records around 30,000 clones, more than 70% being singletons. No antigen has been identified for these receptors. The sequencing here drew on PBMCs, taken from a glioma patient whose treatment included an IDH1 peptide vaccine. Receptor source: a woman aged 18-29 years with glioma. CDR3s include the opening cysteine and the closing phenylalanine or tryptophan. Each record gives: CDR3 protein, CDR3 DNA, D gene, J gene, clone size, V gene. The D gene is left open where the match is weak. The size field is filled for only some rows; it gives once, few, many or a size class.

CDR3: CASSNGGSNQPQHF
DNA: TGTGCCAGCAGTAACGGGGGAAGCAATCAGCCCCAGCATTTT
D: -
J: TRBJ1-5
size: -
V: TRBV2

CDR3: CASSLGGGPNEQFF
DNA: TGTGCCAGCAGCTTGGGAGGGGGCCCGAATGAGCAGTTCTTC
D: TRBD1
J: TRBJ2-1
size: -
V: TRBV5-4

CDR3: CASSLVSNEQFF
DNA: TGTGCCAGCAGCTTAGTCTCCAATGAGCAGTTCTTC
D: -
J: TRBJ2-1
size: -
V: TRBV11-3

CDR3: CASSISPGTSGRNTHEQYF
DNA: TGTGCCAGTAGTATTTCTCCCGGGACTAGCGGGAGAAATACCCACGAGCAGTACTTC
D: TRBD2
J: TRBJ2-7
size: -
V: TRBV19

CDR3: CASNPRDQPQHF
DNA: TGTGCCAGTAACCCCCGGGATCAGCCCCAGCATTTT
D: -
J: TRBJ1-5
size: -
V: TRBV19

CDR3: CASSPDSLNNSPLHF
DNA: TGCGCCAGCAGCCCAGACAGCCTAAATAATTCACCCCTCCACTTT
D: -
J: TRBJ1-6
size: -
V: TRBV4-1

CDR3: CASSPSGSYEQYF
DNA: TGTGCCAGCTCCCCTAGCGGGAGCTACGAGCAGTACTTC
D: TRBD2
J: TRBJ2-7
size: -
V: TRBV28

CDR3: CASSPQTGTVYGYTF
DNA: TGTGCCAGCAGCCCTCAAACCGGGACGGTTTATGGCTACACCTTC
D: -
J: TRBJ1-2
size: -
V: TRBV6-1

CDR3: CASSYSGQIFTDTQYF
DNA: TGTGCCAGCAGTTACTCCGGACAGATCTTCACAGATACGCAGTATTTT
D: -
J: TRBJ2-3
size: -
V: TRBV6-5

CDR3: CASSAGGTSTDTQYF
DNA: TGTGCCAGCAGCGCGGGGGGTACCTCTACAGATACGCAGTATTTT
D: TRBD2
J: TRBJ2-3
size: -
V: TRBV25-1

CDR3: CASGGQGASGYTF
DNA: TGTGCCAGCGGAGGACAGGGGGCAAGCGGCTACACCTTC
D: TRBD1
J: TRBJ1-2
size: -
V: TRBV25-1

CDR3: CASSLKGTGELFF
DNA: TGTGCTAGCAGTCTAAAGGGTACCGGGGAGCTGTTTTTT
D: -
J: TRBJ2-2
size: -
V: TRBV7-7

CDR3: CAWSGRGQGPTYYGYTF
DNA: TGTGCCTGGAGTGGCCGGGGACAGGGGCCGACCTACTATGGCTACACCTTC
D: TRBD1
J: TRBJ1-2
size: once
V: TRBV30

CDR3: CASSQDPQGGSGAFF
DNA: TGCGCCAGCAGCCAAGATCCTCAGGGGGGGTCGGGAGCTTTCTTT
D: TRBD1
J: TRBJ1-1
size: -
V: TRBV4-1

CDR3: CSVVTGTLNTEAFF
DNA: TGCAGCGTTGTAACAGGGACCCTGAACACTGAAGCTTTCTTT
D: -
J: TRBJ1-1
size: -
V: TRBV29-1

CDR3: CATRLAGAYEQYF
DNA: TGTGCCACCAGGCTAGCGGGGGCCTACGAGCAGTACTTC
D: TRBD2
J: TRBJ2-7
size: -
V: TRBV15

CDR3: CASGLRVNTEAFF
DNA: TGTGCTAGTGGTTTACGGGTGAACACTGAAGCTTTCTTT
D: -
J: TRBJ1-1
size: -
V: TRBV12-5

CDR3: CAWTGENYGYTF
DNA: TGTGCCTGGACAGGGGAGAACTATGGCTACACCTTC
D: -
J: TRBJ1-2
size: -
V: TRBV30

CDR3: CSGDGYTF
DNA: TGCAGCGGGGATGGCTACACCTTC
D: -
J: TRBJ1-2
size: -
V: TRBV20-1

CDR3: CASSLDEGAGGQPQHF
DNA: TGTGCCAGCAGCTTAGACGAGGGGGCGGGGGGTCAGCCCCAGCATTTT
D: TRBD1
J: TRBJ1-5
size: -
V: TRBV7-2